The 13 T cell receptor beta chains reported below all come from one sample, sequenced in a study of regulatory T cells in long-lasting Graves disease. As to time point: newly diagnosed GD, antithyroid drugs for less than 3 months. Extracted PBMC RNA gave rise to the TCR library. Investigators prepared the TCR beta libraries by applying iRepertoire HTBI primers and Arm-PCR of CDR3 regions. A single record per CDR3 protein comes from TCRdb applying MiXCR to the multiplex PCR reads. The sample contains approximately 440,000 distinct CDR3 sequences, 15% to 20% of which appear only once. These same records also appear under a second study, on T cells in Graves' hyperthyroidism and ophthalmopathy.

Sequencing was performed on peripheral blood mononuclear cells (PBMCs), taken at new diagnosis, from a patient treated with antithyroid drugs. The receptors derive from a man aged 35-49 years with Graves disease.

This clonotype was seen at least ten times. The V call is TRBV27, the J call TRBJ2-2; 9 positions agree with TRBD2. The length of the CDR3 is 15 residues. V lost 2 bases to trimming and J lost 5 bases; unmatched junction nucleotides: 3. In germline, CDR1 is MNHEY, CDR2 SMNVEV (reference sequence). CDR3 sequence (DNA): TGTGCCAGCAGTTTAAGCCTAGCGGGAACCGGGGAGCTGTTTTTT. It specifies CASSLSLAGTGELFF.

This clonotype was recorded at least ten times. The V and J genes are TRBV11-2 and TRBJ2-1; D might be TRBD2 (6 bases). The CDR3 loop spans 15 amino acids. Germline assignment: CDR1 SGHAT and CDR2 FQNNGV. Trimming took 2 bases from V and 9 from J, leaving 17 bases between them. The CDR3 sequence: CASSLLGSSVGEQFF. CDR3 DNA: TGTGCCAGCAGCTTATTAGGATCTAGCGTGGGTGAGCAGTTCTTC.

The chain links TRBV6-1 to TRBJ1-5; D not certain. The CDR3 has 12 amino acids. Germline V gene sequence: CDR1 MNHNS, CDR2 SASEGT. Trimming pared 8 bases from V and 0 bases from J, leaving 5 bases between. The CDR3 DNA reads as TGTGCCAGCGAGGGTAGCAATCAGCCCCAGCATTTT. This encodes CASEGSNQPQHF.

This clonotype was picked up a small number of times. The genes are TRBV19 and TRBJ2-7; no clear D gene. The V end lost 4 bases, the J end lost 0 bases, and 10 bases lay between the germline ends. CDR3 size: 14 residues. Looked up from germline, CDR1 is LNHDA and CDR2 is SQIVND (reference sequence). CDR3 DNA: TGTGCCAGTAGTACGACGGCTAGCTCCTACGAGCAGTACTTC. As protein: CASSTTASSYEQYF.

The rearrangement uses TRBV6-1 and TRBJ2-6, with D unclear. Germline assignment: CDR1 MNHNS and CDR2 SASEGT. V was shortened by 5 bases and J by 1 base, with 9 bases between the two germline ends. The length of the CDR3 is 15 residues. CDR3 in DNA: TGTGCCAGCAGTCACACAGCGTCTGGGGCCAACGTCCTGACTTTC. It codes for CASSHTASGANVLTF.

This clonotype was found many times. The chain combines TRBV2 with TRBJ1-1; D ambiguous. Per the germline V gene, CDR1 is SNHLY and CDR2 is FYNNEI. The CDR3 runs 14 residues. With 7 bases removed from V and 1 base from J, the gap between germline ends came to 13 bases. The CDR3 is CASKESEGNTEAFF. CDR3 sequence (DNA): TGTGCCAGCAAAGAGAGCGAAGGGAACACTGAAGCTTTCTTT.

Worth noting for this clonotype: A much larger clone lies a single base off, so this may be a read error. The chain carries TRBV28 and TRBJ2-6; the match to TRBD1 covers 8 bases. This CDR3 spans 19 amino acids. Germline V gives CDR1 MDHEN, CDR2 SYDVKM. V shed 4 bases and J 0 bases; nucleotides not matched to a gene: 11. The CDR3 reads CASSSTGVGHPSGANVLTF. CDR3 DNA sequence: TGTGCCAGCAGTTCGACAGGGGTGGGGCACCCCTCTGGGGCCAACGTCCTGACTTTC.

Concerning this clonotype itself: A far larger clone is off by one base, so a read error is likely. This chain uses TRBV12-3 or TRBV12-4 with TRBJ2-7, with TRBD2 identical over 8 bases. The CDR3 consists of 15 residues. The CDR3 nucleotides are TGTGCCAGCAGCTTAGCTGGACTAGCCCCCTGCGAGCAGTACTTC. This translates into CASSLAGLAPCEQYF.

This clonotype was observed many times. The V call is TRBV5-1, the J call TRBJ1-1; D is possibly TRBD1 (6 bases). V dropped 0 bases and J dropped 5 bases, with 17 bases sitting between them. CDR3 length: 16 amino acids. Germline values: CDR1 SGHRS, CDR2 YFSETQ. The CDR3 is CASSLDRGVVRTEAFF. The CDR3, as DNA: TGCGCCAGCAGCTTGGATAGGGGGGTTGTTCGGACTGAAGCTTTCTTT. Full variable domain (rest looked up from reference TRBV5-1 and TRBJ1-1): KAGVTQTPRYLIKTRGQQVTLSCSPISGHRSVSWYQQTPGQGLQFLFEYFSETQRNKGNFPGRFSGRQFSNSRSEMNVSTLELGDSALYLCASSLDRGVVRTEAFFGQGTRLTVV.

This clonotype has at least ten counts. The chain has TRBV6-2 or TRBV6-3 and TRBJ1-2, with TRBD1 identical over 8 bases. Germline values: CDR1 MNHEY, CDR2 SVGEGT. The CDR3 is 14 amino acids. The junction had 2 bases not matched to a gene; V was cut back by 5 bases and J by 0 bases. Written as DNA, the CDR3 is TGTGCCAGCAGTAGGACAGGGACTAACTATGGCTACACCTTC. This translates into CASSRTGTNYGYTF.

The chain employs TRBV9 and TRBJ2-1; 9 bases are shared with TRBD1. V lost 2 bases and J lost 5; bases outside the gene matches: 11. Germline V gene sequence: CDR1 SGDLS, CDR2 YYNGEE. The CDR3 is made up of 17 amino acids. The CDR3 nucleotides are TGTGCCAGCAGCGTTTCCCGGGACAGGGTGTCCCACAATGAGCAGTTCTTC. As protein: CASSVSRDRVSHNEQFF. The full variable domain, rest sourced from reference TRBV9 and TRBJ2-1, is DSGVTQTPKHLITATGQRVTLRCSPRSGDLSVYWYQQSLDQGLQFLIQYYNGEERAKGNILERFSAQQFPDLHSELNLSSLELGDSALYFCASSVSRDRVSHNEQFFGPGTRLTVL.

This clonotype has at least ten counts. In DNA, the CDR3 is TGCAGTGCTCCTCGTCCAGCGGGAGACGAGCAGTACTTC. Translation: CSAPRPAGDEQYF. The rearrangement uses TRBV20-1 and TRBJ2-7; TRBD2 matches at 8 bases. Trimming cost V 5 bases and J 5 bases; bases outside gene matches: 8. CDR3 length equals 13 residues. The V gene's germline CDR1 is DFQATT and CDR2 SNEGSKA (reference sequence).

The rearrangement uses TRBV25-1 and TRBJ2-6; 10 positions match TRBD1. Trimming cost V 5 bases and J 2 bases; bases outside gene matches: 6. The CDR3 spans 17 residues. Germline V gene data show CDR1 as MGHDK and CDR2 as SYGVNS. In DNA, the CDR3 is TGTGCCAGCAGTTCCCGGGACAGGGGTACTGGGGCCAACGTCCTGACTTTC. It yields the protein CASSSRDRGTGANVLTF.